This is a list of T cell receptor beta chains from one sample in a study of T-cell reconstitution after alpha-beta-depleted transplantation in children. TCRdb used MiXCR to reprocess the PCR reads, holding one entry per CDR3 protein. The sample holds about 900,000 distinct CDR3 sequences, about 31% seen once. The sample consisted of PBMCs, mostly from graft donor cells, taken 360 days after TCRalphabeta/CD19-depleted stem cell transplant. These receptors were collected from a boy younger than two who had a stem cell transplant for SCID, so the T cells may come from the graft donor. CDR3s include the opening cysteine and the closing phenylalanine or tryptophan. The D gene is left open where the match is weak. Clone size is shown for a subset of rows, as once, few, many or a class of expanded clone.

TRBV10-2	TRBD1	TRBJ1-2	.	TGCGCCAGCAGTAGGACAGGGGTCGGCTACACCTTC	CASSRTGVGYTF
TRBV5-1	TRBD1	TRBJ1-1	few	TGCGCCAGCAGCCCGCCTGACAGGGTCACTGAAGCTTTCTTT	CASSPPDRVTEAFF
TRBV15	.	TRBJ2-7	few	TGTGCCACCAGCAGAACGGGGGTTGGGAACGAGCAGTACTTC	CATSRTGVGNEQYF
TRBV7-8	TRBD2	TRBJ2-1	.	TGTGCCAGCAGCTTAAGTCAGCGGGGGGTATCCAATGAGCAGTTCTTC	CASSLSQRGVSNEQFF
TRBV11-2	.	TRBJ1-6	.	TGTGCCAGCAGCTTACAGCAGGTTGTTAATTCACCCCTCCACTTT	CASSLQQVVNSPLHF
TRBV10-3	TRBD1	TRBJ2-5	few	TGTGCCATCAGGGAGGGACAGGGGCACCAAGAGACCCAGTACTTC	CAIREGQGHQETQYF
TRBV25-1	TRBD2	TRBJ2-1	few	TGTGCCAGCAGGCGTCGGGGGGACTCGGGGAATGAGCAGTTCTTC	CASRRRGDSGNEQFF
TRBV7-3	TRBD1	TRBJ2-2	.	TGTGCCAGCAGCTCGGACAGGCGGAACACCGGGGAGCTGTTTTTT	CASSSDRRNTGELFF
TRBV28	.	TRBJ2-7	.	TGTGCCAGCACCCCCCTACGGCTACAGGTTTACTCTTTCTTCGAGCAGTACTTC	CASTPLRLQVYSFFEQYF
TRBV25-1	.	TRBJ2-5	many	TGTGCCAGCAGTGAATATAGGGAGACCCAGTACTTC	CASSEYRETQYF
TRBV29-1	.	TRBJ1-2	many	TGCAGCGTTGAGGATAGGGCTACCTATGGCTACACCTTC	CSVEDRATYGYTF
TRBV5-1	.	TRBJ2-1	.	TGCGCCAGCAGCTCCAGACAGGCGGACAATGAGCAGTTCTTC	CASSSRQADNEQFF
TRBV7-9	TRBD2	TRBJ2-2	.	TGTGCCAGCAGCTTATCAGCTAGCGGGGTGAACACCGGGGAGCTGTTTTTT	CASSLSASGVNTGELFF
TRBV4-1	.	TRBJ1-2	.	TGCGCCAGCAGCCAAGCCTTTGGACAGAACTATGGCTACACCTTC	CASSQAFGQNYGYTF
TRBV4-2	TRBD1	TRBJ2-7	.	TGTGCCAGCAGCCACAACCAGGAGACAGGGGCCTACGAGCAGTACTTC	CASSHNQETGAYEQYF
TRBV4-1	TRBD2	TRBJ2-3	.	TGCGCCAGCAGCCTCCTCCAATACGGACTAGCCGGAGATACGCAGTATTTT	CASSLLQYGLAGDTQYF
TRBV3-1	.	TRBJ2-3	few	TGTGCCAGCAGCCCCCGGGACGGACTCACAGATACGCAGTATTTT	CASSPRDGLTDTQYF
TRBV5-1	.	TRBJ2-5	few	TGCGCCAGCAGCTTGGGGGGTAGGCCACCAGAGACCCAGTACTTC	CASSLGGRPPETQYF
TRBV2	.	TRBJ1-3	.	TGTGCCAGCAGTCATCCGGGTCCTGTAAACACCATATATTTT	CASSHPGPVNTIYF
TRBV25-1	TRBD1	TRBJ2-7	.	TGTGCCAGCAGTAAAAGGACAGGAACCTACGAGCAGTACTTC	CASSKRTGTYEQYF
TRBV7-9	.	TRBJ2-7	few	TGTGCCAGCAGCTTAGGCCGGCAGGGCCTGTACTTC	CASSLGRQGLYF
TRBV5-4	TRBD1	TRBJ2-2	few	TGTGCCAGCAGCTTCGGGGGACAGGCCTTATTTGGTGGCACCGGGGAGCTGTTTTTT	CASSFGGQALFGGTGELFF
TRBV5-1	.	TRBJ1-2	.	TGCGCCAGCAGCAAAATAGCAGGGATTGAGACCAACTATGGCTACACCTTC	CASSKIAGIETNYGYTF
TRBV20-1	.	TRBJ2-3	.	TGCAGTGCTAGAGATTGGCAGTTCCTCGGCACAGATACGCAGTATTTT	CSARDWQFLGTDTQYF
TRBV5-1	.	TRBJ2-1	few	TGCGCCAGCAGCTTGAACCACAATGAGCAGTTCTTC	CASSLNHNEQFF
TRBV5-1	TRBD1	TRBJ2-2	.	TGCGCCAGCATGGGACAGGGGGAGACCGGGGAGCTGTTTTTT	CASMGQGETGELFF
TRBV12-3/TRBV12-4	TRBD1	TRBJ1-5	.	TGTGCCAGCAAAGGACAGGGCAATCAGCCCCAGCATTTT	CASKGQGNQPQHF
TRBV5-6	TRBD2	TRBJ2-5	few	TGTGCCAGCAGCTTCCCTAGCGGGGGGGCCGCGGAGACCCAGTACTTC	CASSFPSGGAAETQYF
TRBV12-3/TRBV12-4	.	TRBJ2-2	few	TGTGCCAGCAGTTTATTCGGTGGGGGGGCAACCGGGGAGCTGTTTTTT	CASSLFGGGATGELFF
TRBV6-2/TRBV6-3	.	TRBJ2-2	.	TGTGCCAGCAGTTACATAGCCCCCCCGAACACCGGGGAGCTGTTTTTT	CASSYIAPPNTGELFF
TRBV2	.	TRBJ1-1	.	TGTGCCACCCGAGGGGAGACAGGGAACACTGAAGCTTTCTTT	CATRGETGNTEAFF
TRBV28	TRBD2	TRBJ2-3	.	TGTGCCAGCAGCCTCTGGGTTGGGGGGGCAGATACGCAGTATTTT	CASSLWVGGADTQYF
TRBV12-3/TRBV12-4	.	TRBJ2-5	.	TGTGCCAGCAGTTTTGGTAAACAAGAGACCCAGTACTTC	CASSFGKQETQYF
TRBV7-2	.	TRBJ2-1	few	TGTGCCAGCAGCTTCTCCTCCCAGGGGGGGCAGAATGAGCAGTTCTTC	CASSFSSQGGQNEQFF
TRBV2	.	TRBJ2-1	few	TGTGCCAGCGAGGGGGACCCCCCCTACAATGAGCAGTTCTTC	CASEGDPPYNEQFF
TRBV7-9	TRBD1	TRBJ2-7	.	TGTGCCAGCAGCCAGGGGGCGGAGGGCCCTACTTTCGAGCAGTACTTC	CASSQGAEGPTFEQYF
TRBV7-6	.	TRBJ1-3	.	TGTGCCAGCAGCTTTATTTCGCCCGTTCACTCTGGAAACACCATATATTTT	CASSFISPVHSGNTIYF
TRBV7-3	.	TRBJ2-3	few	TGTGCCAGCGGCTTATTTTCAGATACGCAGTATTTT	CASGLFSDTQYF
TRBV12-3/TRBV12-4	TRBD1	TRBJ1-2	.	TGTGCCAGCAGTTTGGGACAGCCTTTCTATGGCTACACCTTC	CASSLGQPFYGYTF
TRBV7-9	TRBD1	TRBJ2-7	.	TGTGCCAGCAGCCATCTTGGGGGACAGGAACTCTACGAGCAGTACTTC	CASSHLGGQELYEQYF
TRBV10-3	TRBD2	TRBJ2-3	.	TGTGCCATCAAAGGGGGGGAACTAGCGGGGGGGACGAACACAGATACGCAGTATTTT	CAIKGGELAGGTNTDTQYF
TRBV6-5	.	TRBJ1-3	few	TGTGCCAGCAGTTACTCGAGTACTGGAAACACCATATATTTT	CASSYSSTGNTIYF
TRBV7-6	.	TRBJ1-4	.	TGTGCCAGCAGCTTAGAATCCTCAAGGGGGGAAAAACTGTTTTTT	CASSLESSRGEKLFF
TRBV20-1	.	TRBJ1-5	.	TGCAGTGCTAGTATTGAGTGGAATCAGCCCCAGCATTTT	CSASIEWNQPQHF
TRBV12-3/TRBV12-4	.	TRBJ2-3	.	TGTGCCAGCAGTTTGAGACGGGGGGCCCGCACAGATACGCAGTATTTT	CASSLRRGARTDTQYF
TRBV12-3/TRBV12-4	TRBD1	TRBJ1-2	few	TGTGCCAGCAGGGGGGACAGGTTTGGTGGCTACACCTTC	CASRGDRFGGYTF
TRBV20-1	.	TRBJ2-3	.	TGCAGTGCTAATTCCGTGTCCCTAGGGTACCACACAGATACGCAGTATTTT	CSANSVSLGYHTDTQYF
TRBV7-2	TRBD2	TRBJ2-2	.	TGTGCCAGCAGCTTAGGCAAAGCGGGGGCGACTTTCACCGGGGAGCTGTTTTTT	CASSLGKAGATFTGELFF
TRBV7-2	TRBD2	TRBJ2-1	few	TGTGCCAGCAATCTCGGGGGGGCCTACAATGAGCAGTTCTTC	CASNLGGAYNEQFF
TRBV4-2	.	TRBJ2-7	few	TGTGCCAGCAGCCAAGACTTTTTCTCGATGGGACGTGGGCTCTTC	CASSQDFFSMGRGLF
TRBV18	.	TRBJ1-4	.	TGTGCCAGCTCACGAGGGGAAAGCGAAAAACTGTTTTTT	CASSRGESEKLFF
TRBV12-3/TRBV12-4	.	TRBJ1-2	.	TGTGCCAGCAGTTTAGAGTCAGCCCAAATTGAGGGCTACACCTTC	CASSLESAQIEGYTF
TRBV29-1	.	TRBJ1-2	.	TGCAGCGCCACTCGGGGTACAAAGGGCGGCTACACCTTC	CSATRGTKGGYTF
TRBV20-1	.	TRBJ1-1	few	TGCAGTGCTAGAGAGGGACACCTGAACACTGAAGCTTTCTTT	CSAREGHLNTEAFF
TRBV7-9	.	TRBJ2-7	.	TGTGCCAGCAGCTTAGATATAGGCCTGAGCTCCTACGAGCAGTACTTC	CASSLDIGLSSYEQYF